The source of this T cell receptor (beta chain) is a study of T cells of healthy individuals. Via MiXCR, TCRdb re-called the 5' RACE reads, giving one row per CDR3 protein. The table has some 39,000 distinct CDR3 sequences, about 4.5% seen once; the top ten hold less than 9.5%. This clonotype was found a few times. The V segment lost 6 bases and the J segment 9 bases; nucleotides outside the gene matches: 9. This CDR3 is 15 amino acids long. This sequence originates from a human donor in good health. V gene TRBV12-3 or TRBV12-4 combines with J gene TRBJ2-1; 12 nucleotides line up with TRBD1. CDR3 bases: TGTGCCAGCAGCCCACGGGACAGGGGGCTGGGTGAGCAGTTCTTC. This encodes CASSPRDRGLGEQFF.